This TCR beta chain appears in the sequencing data of a study of glioma-infiltrating T cells (dated by TCRdb to about 2016). Notes on the research overall: TCR alpha- and beta-chain repertoires were sequenced from glioma tissue, non-neoplastic brain tissue and matched peripheral blood mononuclear cells. To gauge divergence between tissue and blood T-cell populations, every tissue-infiltrating repertoire was compared against the peripheral blood repertoire from the same patient. The paired cohort was made up of three low-grade glioma patients, 7 to 9 primary glioblastoma patients and three non-glioma patients who contributed non-neoplastic brain tissue. Results and caveats for the whole study, not just this receptor: Very few CDR3 sequences were found to be shared between tissue and blood, and this scarcity was attributed to high CDR3 diversity and limited sampling. The group comparisons were based on small numbers of patients: three non-neoplastic, three low-grade glioma and seven to nine glioblastoma patients. VJ-independent divergence between tissue and blood was lower than expected in non-neoplastic patients but higher than expected in all gliomas, particularly low-grade gliomas.

The iRepertoire nested amplicon-rescue multiplex PCR (arm-PCR) platform was used to amplify TCR alpha and beta CDR3 regions from RNA. The input for one-step reverse transcription and amplification was about 95-450 ng of tissue mRNA or PBMC total RNA. Following bead purification, Illumina adapters were added by a secondary multiplex PCR, and libraries between 200 and 400 bp were gel-purified. Demultiplexing relied on internal 6-nucleotide barcodes carried by the libraries. Libraries were sequenced on an Illumina MiSeq with 2x220 or 2x250 nucleotide paired-end reads. The authors' analysis ran thus. Paired reads were merged using FLASH 1.2.11 and were aligned to the GRCh37 human genome using BWA-MEM, after which TRA and TRB reads were extracted. An IMGT-derived reference of cassette sequences and CDR3 motifs, with pseudogenes included, was used for V and J assignment. Three-frame translation of reads was performed, and productive CDR3s were defined as those with a C...FGXG motif and no stop codons. Clonotypes were defined as unique combinations of V-J cassette pair and CDR3 amino acid sequence. Filtering of reads was based on Hamming distance, with the threshold set by the sequence error rate of each sample in mapped regions. TCRdb itself trimmed the public reads at Q25 with fastp, ran MiXCR and retained productive beta chains. One record per CDR3 amino acid sequence lists the most common genes and DNA. The V and J calls come from TCRdb's annotation, not from the publication. The sample table shows approximately 45,000 distinct CDR3 sequences, and under 25% are seen once. Of the sample, 5% to 7.5% falls within the top ten clones.

Including cysteine and phenylalanine, the CDR3 has 13 amino acids. Here the CDR3 DNA is all that survives: 39 bases in frame from base 1. V was cut back by 6 bases and J by 1 base, leaving a gap of 9 bases between them. CDR1 and CDR2, looked up from the germline V gene, are SNHLY and FYNNEI. Many counts were recorded for this clonotype. The antigen this receptor binds is unknown. No clone much larger than this one lies a single base away; base qualities are absent. The chain was built from TRBV2 and TRBJ1-1; no D segment can be confidently identified. Specimen: glioma tissue, nonneoplastic brain tissue, or PBMCs (not recorded which). This TCR derives from a human donor with low-grade glioma or glioblastoma, undergoing nonglioma brain surgery, or in good health (not recorded which). In nucleotides, the sequence is TGTGCCAGCAGGTCCACATCGAACACTGAAGCTTTCTTT. Translated, this gives CASRSTSNTEAFF.